Below, 5 T cell receptor beta chains from the same sample are listed, as sequenced in a study of blood T cell repertoires in COVID-19. Assay: immunoSEQ multiplex PCR; the TCRdb copy retains only in-frame clones and omits some. Of approximately 170,000 clones listed, around 82% are singletons. Material for sequencing was PBMCs or T cells enriched from blood (not recorded which). Receptors originate from a man between 35 and 55 years old who had recovered from COVID-19.

The chain joins TRBV5-1 to TRBJ2-2, with a weak D call TRBD2 (6 bases). Germline CDR1 reads SGHRS; CDR2 reads YFSETQ. This CDR3 has 15 amino acids. The V end was cut by 4 bases, the J end by 1 base, with 11 bases between. CDR3 DNA: TGCGCCAGCAGCCCAGGGACTCGGAACACCGGGGAGCTGTTTTTT. It specifies CASSPGTRNTGELFF. Using reference TRBV5-1 and TRBJ2-2 for the parts outside the CDR3, the full variable domain is KAGVTQTPRYLIKTRGQQVTLSCSPISGHRSVSWYQQTPGQGLQFLFEYFSETQRNKGNFPGRFSGRQFSNSRSEMNVSTLELGDSALYLCASSPGTRNTGELFFGEGSRLTVL.

J is TRBJ2-3 and V is TRBV5-1, with D hard to call. The CDR3 loop spans 19 amino acids. Trimming left V 3 bases short and J 0 bases short, with 23 bases between. Germline V gene sequence: CDR1 SGHRS, CDR2 YFSETQ. This CDR3 reads CASSSVLKPRSTSTDTQYF. Here the CDR3 DNA reads TGCGCCAGCAGCTCCGTCCTAAAACCCAGGTCTACTAGCACAGATACGCAGTATTTT.

This chain uses TRBV5-1 with TRBJ2-2, with D uncertain. The V and J ends lost 4 bases and 0 bases respectively, with 10 bases between them. Germline V gene lookup returns CDR1 SGHRS and CDR2 YFSETQ. The CDR3 loop spans 15 amino acids. The CDR3 nucleotides read TGCGCCAGCAGCCCCTCCCCGGCGAACACCGGGGAGCTGTTTTTT. This gives the protein CASSPSPANTGELFF.

This chain connects TRBV7-6 to TRBJ2-5, with TRBD1 as a possible D gene (5 bases). CDR3 length: 15 amino acids. CDR1 SGHVS and CDR2 FNYEAQ come from the germline V gene. V was cut by 1 base and J by 6 bases, with 15 bases left in between. The CDR3 DNA follows: TGTGCCAGCAGCTTAGGAGTAGGGGCAGTTAAGACCCAGTACTTC. Translation: CASSLGVGAVKTQYF.

The genes are TRBV9 and TRBJ2-1; 7 bases agree with TRBD1. Germline V gene sequence: CDR1 SGDLS, CDR2 YYNGEE. The junction had 2 bases not matched to a gene; V was cut back by 2 bases and J by 0 bases. CDR3 length: 15 amino acids. The CDR3 bases are TGTGCCAGCAGCGTCGGGACAGCCTCCTACAATGAGCAGTTCTTC. Translated, it gives CASSVGTASYNEQFF.